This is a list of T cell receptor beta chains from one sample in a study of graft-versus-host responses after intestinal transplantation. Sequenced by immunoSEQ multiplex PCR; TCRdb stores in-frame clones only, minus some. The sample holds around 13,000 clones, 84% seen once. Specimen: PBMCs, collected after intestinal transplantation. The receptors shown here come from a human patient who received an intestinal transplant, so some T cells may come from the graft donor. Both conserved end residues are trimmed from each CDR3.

cdr3_aa: ASSDPGTGTYEQY
v_call: TRBV25-1
j_call: TRBJ2-7

cdr3_aa: ASSQGTSDTGELF
v_call: TRBV4-2
j_call: TRBJ2-2

cdr3_aa: ASSLAAVSPPLYGYT
v_call: TRBV5-1
j_call: TRBJ1-2

cdr3_aa: ASRPTGETAYEQY
v_call: TRBV7-9
j_call: TRBJ2-7

cdr3_aa: ATSRNRGYEQF
v_call: TRBV15
j_call: TRBJ2-1

cdr3_aa: ASSQWLTSGAGNTIY
v_call: TRBV7-9
j_call: TRBJ1-3

cdr3_aa: SVGIAGRQY
v_call: TRBV29-1
j_call: TRBJ2-3

cdr3_aa: SVETGYEQY
v_call: TRBV29-1
j_call: TRBJ2-7

cdr3_aa: ASSVGANDEQF
v_call: TRBV9
j_call: TRBJ2-1

cdr3_aa: ASSLDPGGPPFYNEQF
v_call: TRBV5-4
j_call: TRBJ2-1

cdr3_aa: ASSSSGMETQY
v_call: TRBV5-1
j_call: TRBJ2-5

cdr3_aa: ASSERGTGGNEQF
v_call: TRBV6-1
j_call: TRBJ2-1

cdr3_aa: ASSLTLVGLAGYT
v_call: TRBV9
j_call: TRBJ1-2

cdr3_aa: ASSIAPYRAQETQY
v_call: TRBV19
j_call: TRBJ2-5

cdr3_aa: ASSVQFDEQF
v_call: TRBV9
j_call: TRBJ2-1

cdr3_aa: ASGSGTSGRASSYNEQF
v_call: TRBV12-5
j_call: TRBJ2-1

cdr3_aa: ASSPLGQGRNYGYT
v_call: TRBV7-2
j_call: TRBJ1-2

cdr3_aa: ASSLEAPTQY
v_call: TRBV5-1
j_call: TRBJ2-3

cdr3_aa: ASSPRTSGRAYNEQF
v_call: TRBV27
j_call: TRBJ2-1

cdr3_aa: ASSVGTGRNNEQF
v_call: TRBV7-3
j_call: TRBJ2-1

cdr3_aa: ASSYSHVDSTEAF
v_call: TRBV6-5
j_call: TRBJ1-1

cdr3_aa: ASSFIGGQGGIGYT
v_call: TRBV7-9
j_call: TRBJ1-2

cdr3_aa: ASSLSGGRATKLSYEQY
v_call: TRBV27
j_call: TRBJ2-7

cdr3_aa: ASSGLGGKVDEQY
v_call: TRBV19
j_call: TRBJ2-7

cdr3_aa: ASSPRSIRNEQY
v_call: TRBV27
j_call: TRBJ2-7

cdr3_aa: ASSQGGNSYEQY
v_call: TRBV4-1
j_call: TRBJ2-7

cdr3_aa: ASSLNGGETQY
v_call: TRBV7-3
j_call: TRBJ2-5

cdr3_aa: AWGRGPYYEQY
v_call: TRBV30
j_call: TRBJ2-7

cdr3_aa: AWRGGTPNQPQH
v_call: TRBV30
j_call: TRBJ1-5

cdr3_aa: ASGLFTDTQY
v_call: TRBV19
j_call: TRBJ2-3

cdr3_aa: ASNANVAQSRANVLT
v_call: TRBV5-5
j_call: TRBJ2-6

cdr3_aa: ASSQEAGSSSTDTQY
v_call: TRBV4-1
j_call: TRBJ2-3